This section outlines one TCR beta chain sequence together with its context. The CDR3 has 13 amino acids. Losses at the gene ends were 6 bases for V and 8 bases for J; bases not matched to a gene: 3. Germline-derived CDR1 and CDR2 are LNHDA and SQIVND (reference sequence). This entry belongs to a study of control samples from healthy donors and cancer patients. Here immunoSEQ multiplex PCR was the method, and the copy in TCRdb shows in-frame clones only, minus some. The table lists 60,000 to 75,000 clones, 85% of them singletons. Sequenced material: blood. The origin of this receptor is a man in his forties in good health. The chain combines TRBV19 with TRBJ1-6; 8 nucleotides match TRBD1. The CDR3 DNA is TGTGCCAGTAGGGTACAGGGGGATTCACCCCTCCACTTT. It encodes CASRVQGDSPLHF.